This T cell receptor (beta chain) was recorded in a study of T cell responses to AZD1222 COVID-19 vaccine. Second-dose recipients at about 4 or about 12 weeks were treated as one pooled group. With 3 bases removed from V and 0 bases from J, the gap between germline ends came to 14 bases. The germline V gene has CDR1 KGHSH and CDR2 LQKENI. The CDR3 is made up of 16 amino acids. Data came from immunoSEQ multiplex PCR; TCRdb stores just in-frame clones and leaves some out. The sample comprises tens of thousands of clones, about 92% of which are singletons, and less than 6% rests with the top ten. V is TRBV18 and J is TRBJ1-2, with D possibly TRBD1 on 6 matching bases. This receptor was obtained from an adult who received the AZD1222 COVID-19 vaccine. Here the sequenced sample was peripheral blood, taken 28 days after the second AZD1222 dose. The CDR3 is CASSPSQGPTNYGYTF. The CDR3 DNA reads as TGTGCCAGCTCACCTTCACAGGGCCCGACTAACTATGGCTACACCTTC.